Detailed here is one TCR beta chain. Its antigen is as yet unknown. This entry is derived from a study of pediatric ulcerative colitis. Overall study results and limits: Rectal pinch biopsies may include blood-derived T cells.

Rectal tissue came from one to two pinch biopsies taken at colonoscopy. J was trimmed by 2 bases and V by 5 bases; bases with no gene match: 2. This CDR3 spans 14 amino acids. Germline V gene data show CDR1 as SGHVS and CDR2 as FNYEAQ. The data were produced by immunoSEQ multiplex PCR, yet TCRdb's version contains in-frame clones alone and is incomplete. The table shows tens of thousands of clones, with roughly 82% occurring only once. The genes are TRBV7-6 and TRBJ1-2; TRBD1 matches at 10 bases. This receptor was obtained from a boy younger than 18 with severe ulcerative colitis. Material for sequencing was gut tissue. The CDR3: CASSVGQGNYGYTF. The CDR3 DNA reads TGTGCCAGCAGCGTGGGACAGGGGAACTATGGCTACACCTTC. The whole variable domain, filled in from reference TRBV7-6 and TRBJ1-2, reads GAGVSQSPRYKVTKRGQDVALRCDPISGHVSLYWYRQALGQGPEFLTYFNYEAQQDKSGLPNDRFSAERPEGSISTLTIQRTEQRDSAMYRCASSVGQGNYGYTFGSGTRLTVV.